This record looks at one TCR beta chain sequence and its context. As yet, its antigen is unknown. This CDR3 is 13 amino acids long. Germline-derived CDR1 and CDR2 are KGHSH and LQKENI. This record comes from a study of T cells expressing NK-cell markers. Study information: Sorted CD3+CD56-NKG2C+, CD3+CD56+NKG2C+ and CD3+CD56+NKG2C- T cells supplied the TCR beta repertoires. Eight donors were sequenced, seven testing HCMV-seropositive and one testing seronegative.

Study observations and caveats: In 5 to 7 donors, dominant CD3+CD56+NKG2C+ clones formed about 1.0-7.0% of CD8+ cells.

For TCR beta, cDNA was produced by 5'RACE template switching with UMIs. TCRdb re-called the 5' RACE reads, yielding one record per CDR3 amino acid sequence without DNA. This listing includes 450,000 to 600,000 distinct CDR3 sequences. J is TRBJ2-1 and V is TRBV18; as DNA is missing, the TRBD1 call by TCRdb cannot be tested. Sequencing input: blood T cells: a sorted CD56 or NKG2C T cell subset, CD4+ or CD8+ T cells, or bulk PBMC T cells (not recorded which). This clonotype was sampled from a man younger than 35 in good health. The CDR3 sequence is CASSRQNYNEQFF.